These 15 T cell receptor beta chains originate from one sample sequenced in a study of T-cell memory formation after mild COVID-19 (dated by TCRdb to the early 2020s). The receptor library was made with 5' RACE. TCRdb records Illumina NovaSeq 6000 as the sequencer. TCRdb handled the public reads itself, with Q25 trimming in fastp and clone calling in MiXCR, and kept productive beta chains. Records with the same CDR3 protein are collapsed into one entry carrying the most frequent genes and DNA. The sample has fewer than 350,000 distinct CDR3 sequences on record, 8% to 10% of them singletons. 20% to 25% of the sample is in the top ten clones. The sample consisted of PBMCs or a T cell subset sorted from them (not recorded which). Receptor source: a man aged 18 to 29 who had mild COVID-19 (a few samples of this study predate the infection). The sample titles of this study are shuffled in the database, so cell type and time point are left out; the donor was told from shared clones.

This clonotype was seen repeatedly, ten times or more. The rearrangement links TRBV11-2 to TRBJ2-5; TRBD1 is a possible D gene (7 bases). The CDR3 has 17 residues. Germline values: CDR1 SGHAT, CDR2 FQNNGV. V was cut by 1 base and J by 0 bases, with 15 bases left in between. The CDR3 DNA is TGTGCCAGCAGCTTAGTTCCGGCAGGGGGGTACCAAGAGACCCAGTACTTC. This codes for CASSLVPAGGYQETQYF. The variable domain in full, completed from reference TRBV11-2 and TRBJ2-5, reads EAGVAQSPRYKIIEKRQSVAFWCNPISGHATLYWYQQILGQGPKLLIQFQNNGVVDDSQLPKDRFSAERLKGVDSTLKIQPAKLEDSAVYLCASSLVPAGGYQETQYFGPGTRLLVL.

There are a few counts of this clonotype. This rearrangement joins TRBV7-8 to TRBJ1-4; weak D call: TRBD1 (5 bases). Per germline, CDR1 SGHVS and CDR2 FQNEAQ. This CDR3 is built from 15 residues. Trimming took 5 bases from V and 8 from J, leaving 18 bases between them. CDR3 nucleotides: TGTGCCAGCAGCCTTGGGACTGTTATTGTGGAAAAACTGTTTTTT. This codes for CASSLGTVIVEKLFF.

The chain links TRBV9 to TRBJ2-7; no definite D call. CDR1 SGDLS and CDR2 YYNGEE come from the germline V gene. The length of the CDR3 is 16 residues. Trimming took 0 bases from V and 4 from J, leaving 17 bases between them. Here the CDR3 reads CASSVAPSEFAYEQYF. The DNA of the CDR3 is TGTGCCAGCAGCGTAGCGCCCTCGGAATTCGCATACGAGCAGTACTTC.

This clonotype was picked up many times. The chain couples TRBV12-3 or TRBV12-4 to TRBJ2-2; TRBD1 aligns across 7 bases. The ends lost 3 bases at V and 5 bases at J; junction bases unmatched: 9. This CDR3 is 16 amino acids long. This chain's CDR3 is CASSLKGGLRTGELFF. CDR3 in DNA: TGTGCCAGCAGTTTGAAAGGGGGCTTACGAACCGGGGAGCTGTTTTTT.

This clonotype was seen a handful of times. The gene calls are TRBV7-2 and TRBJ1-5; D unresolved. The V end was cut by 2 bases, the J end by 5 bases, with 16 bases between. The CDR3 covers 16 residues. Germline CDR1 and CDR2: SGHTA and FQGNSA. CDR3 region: CASSLLVSKLHQPQHF. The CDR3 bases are TGTGCCAGCAGCTTATTGGTGTCCAAACTTCATCAGCCCCAGCATTTT.

The CDR3 bases are TGTGCCAGCAGCTTCGACCGAGCGGGACAGGGGACTGAAGCTTTCTTT. The encoded protein is CASSFDRAGQGTEAFF. The V and J genes are TRBV7-2 and TRBJ1-1; TRBD1 aligns across 10 bases. The germline gives CDR1 SGHTA, CDR2 FQGNSA. CDR3 length: 16 residues. V trimming: 3 bases; J trimming: 5 bases; junction bases outside the gene matches: 9.

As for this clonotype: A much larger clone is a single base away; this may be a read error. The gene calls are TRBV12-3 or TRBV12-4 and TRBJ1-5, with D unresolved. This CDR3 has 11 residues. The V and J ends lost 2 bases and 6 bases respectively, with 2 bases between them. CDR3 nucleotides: TGTGCCAGCAGTTTAACTCAGCCCCAGCATTTT. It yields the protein CASSLTQPQHF.

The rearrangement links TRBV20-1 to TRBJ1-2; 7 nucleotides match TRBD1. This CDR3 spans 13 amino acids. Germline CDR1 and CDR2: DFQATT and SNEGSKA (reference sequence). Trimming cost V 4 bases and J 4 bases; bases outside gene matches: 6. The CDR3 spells CSANRAGGYGYTF. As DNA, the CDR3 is TGCAGTGCTAACCGGGCAGGGGGCTATGGCTACACCTTC.

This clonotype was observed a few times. This CDR3 is CASSRKGGGTLRRMNTEAFF. In DNA, the CDR3 is TGTGCCAGCAGCCGGAAGGGAGGGGGCACGCTGAGAAGGATGAACACTGAAGCTTTCTTT. The V call is TRBV7-8, the J call TRBJ1-1, with 7 positions matching TRBD1. The CDR3 length is 20 residues. The germline gives CDR1 SGHVS, CDR2 FQNEAQ. Trimming cost V 5 bases and J 0 bases; bases outside gene matches: 21. The full variable domain, completed using reference TRBV7-8 and TRBJ1-1, is GAGVSQSPRYKVAKRGQDVALRCDPISGHVSLFWYQQALGQGPEFLTYFQNEAQLDKSGLPSDRFFAERPEGSVSTLKIQRTQQEDSAVYLCASSRKGGGTLRRMNTEAFFGQGTRLTVV.

CDR3: CASSENRGEQPQHF. CDR3 DNA: TGTGCCAGCAGTGAAAACAGGGGGGAACAGCCCCAGCATTTT. The V call is TRBV2, the J call TRBJ1-5; 8 bases line up with TRBD1. The ends lost 2 bases at V and 7 bases at J; junction bases unmatched: 4. Germline CDR1 SNHLY, CDR2 FYNNEI. The CDR3 covers 14 residues. Using reference TRBV2 and TRBJ1-5 for the parts outside the CDR3, the full variable domain is EPEVTQTPSHQVTQMGQEVILRCVPISNHLYFYWYRQILGQKVEFLVSFYNNEISEKSEIFDDQFSVERPDGSNFTLKIRSTKLEDSAMYFCASSENRGEQPQHFGDGTRLSIL.

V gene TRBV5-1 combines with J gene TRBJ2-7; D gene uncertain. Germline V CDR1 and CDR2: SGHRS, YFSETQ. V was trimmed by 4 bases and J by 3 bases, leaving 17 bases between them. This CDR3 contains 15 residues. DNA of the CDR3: TGCGCCAGCAGCCTGGTCCCGGACCTGTACTACGAGCAGTACTTC. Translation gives CASSLVPDLYYEQYF.

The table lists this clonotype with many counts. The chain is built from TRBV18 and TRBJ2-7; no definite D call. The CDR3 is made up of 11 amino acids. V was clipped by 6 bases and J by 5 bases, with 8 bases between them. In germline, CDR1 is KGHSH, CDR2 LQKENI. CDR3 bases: TGTGCCAGCTCCCCCGGAGACGAGCAGTACTTC. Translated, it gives CASSPGDEQYF.

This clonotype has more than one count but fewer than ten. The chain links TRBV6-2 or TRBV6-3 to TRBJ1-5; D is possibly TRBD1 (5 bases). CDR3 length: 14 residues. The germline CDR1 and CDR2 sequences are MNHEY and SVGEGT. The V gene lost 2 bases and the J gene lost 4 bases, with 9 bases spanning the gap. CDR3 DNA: TGTGCCAGCAGTTACGCAGGGATTAATCAGCCCCAGCATTTT. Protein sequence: CASSYAGINQPQHF.

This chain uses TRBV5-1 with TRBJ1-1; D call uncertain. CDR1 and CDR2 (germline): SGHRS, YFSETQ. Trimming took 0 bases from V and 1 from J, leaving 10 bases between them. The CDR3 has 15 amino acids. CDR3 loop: CASSLVPQPNTEAFF. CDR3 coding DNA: TGCGCCAGCAGCTTGGTTCCACAGCCGAACACTGAAGCTTTCTTT.

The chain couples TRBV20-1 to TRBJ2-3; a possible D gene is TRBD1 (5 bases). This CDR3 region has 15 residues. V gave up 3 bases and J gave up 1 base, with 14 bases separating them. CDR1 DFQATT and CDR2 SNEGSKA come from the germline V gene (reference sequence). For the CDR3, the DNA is TGCAGTGCTAGCCCCCAGGGTCTTGGCACAGATACGCAGTATTTT. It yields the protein CSASPQGLGTDTQYF.